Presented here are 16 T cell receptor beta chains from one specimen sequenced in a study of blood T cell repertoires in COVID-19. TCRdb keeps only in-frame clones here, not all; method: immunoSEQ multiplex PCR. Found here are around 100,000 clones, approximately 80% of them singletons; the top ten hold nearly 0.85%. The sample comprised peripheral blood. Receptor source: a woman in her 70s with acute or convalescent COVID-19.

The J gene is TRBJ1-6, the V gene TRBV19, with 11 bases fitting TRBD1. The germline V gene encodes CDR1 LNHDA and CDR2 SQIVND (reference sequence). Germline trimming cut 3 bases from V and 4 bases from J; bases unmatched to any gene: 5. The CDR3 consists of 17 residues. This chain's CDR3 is CASSIGQGASYNSPLHF. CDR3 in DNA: TGTGCCAGTAGTATCGGACAGGGGGCCTCTTATAATTCACCCCTCCACTTT.

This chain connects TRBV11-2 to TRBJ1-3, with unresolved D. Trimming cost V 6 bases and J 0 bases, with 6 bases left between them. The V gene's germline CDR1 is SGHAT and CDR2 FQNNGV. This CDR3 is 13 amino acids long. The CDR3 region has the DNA TGTGCCAGCAGTGGCGGCTCTGGAAACACCATATATTTT. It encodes CASSGGSGNTIYF.

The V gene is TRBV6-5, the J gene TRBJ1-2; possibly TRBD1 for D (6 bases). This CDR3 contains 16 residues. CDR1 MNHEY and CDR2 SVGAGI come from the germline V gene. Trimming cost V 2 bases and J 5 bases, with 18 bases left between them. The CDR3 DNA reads TGTGCCAGCAGTTACGGGGGGGCTCTTCTTCGGTATGGCTACACCTTC. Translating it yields CASSYGGALLRYGYTF.

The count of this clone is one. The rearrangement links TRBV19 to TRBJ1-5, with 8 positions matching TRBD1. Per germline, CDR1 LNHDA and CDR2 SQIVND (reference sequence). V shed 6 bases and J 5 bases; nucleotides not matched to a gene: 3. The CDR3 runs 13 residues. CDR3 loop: CASSLDRDQPQHF. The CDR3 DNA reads TGTGCCAGTAGCCTGGACAGGGATCAGCCCCAGCATTTT.

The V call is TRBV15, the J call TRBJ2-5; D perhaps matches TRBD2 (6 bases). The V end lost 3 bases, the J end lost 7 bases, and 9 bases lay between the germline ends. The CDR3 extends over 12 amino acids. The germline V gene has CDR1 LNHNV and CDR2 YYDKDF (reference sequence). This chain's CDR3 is CATSREGRTQYF. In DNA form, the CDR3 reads TGTGCCACCAGCAGGGAGGGAAGGACCCAGTACTTC.

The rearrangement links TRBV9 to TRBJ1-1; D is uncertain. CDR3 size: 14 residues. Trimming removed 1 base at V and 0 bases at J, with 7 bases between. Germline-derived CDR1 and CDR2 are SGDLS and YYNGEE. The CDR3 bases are TGTGCCAGCAGCGTAACAGCTATGAACACTGAAGCTTTCTTT. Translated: CASSVTAMNTEAFF.

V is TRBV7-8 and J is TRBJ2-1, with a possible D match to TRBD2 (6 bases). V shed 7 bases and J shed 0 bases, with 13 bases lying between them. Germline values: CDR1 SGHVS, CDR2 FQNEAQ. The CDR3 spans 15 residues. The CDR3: CASTPRRGSYNEQFF. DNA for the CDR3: TGTGCCAGCACCCCCAGGCGGGGCTCCTACAATGAGCAGTTCTTC.

CDR3 residues: CASSPGTGGFNSPLHF. The CDR3 DNA reads TGTGCCAGCAGCCCAGGGACAGGGGGTTTTAATTCACCCCTCCACTTT. The V gene is TRBV5-6, the J gene TRBJ1-6; the match to TRBD1 covers 11 bases. Germline CDR1 and CDR2: SGHDT and YYEEEE. Germline trimming cut 4 bases from V and 6 bases from J; bases unmatched to any gene: 6. The CDR3 is made up of 16 amino acids.

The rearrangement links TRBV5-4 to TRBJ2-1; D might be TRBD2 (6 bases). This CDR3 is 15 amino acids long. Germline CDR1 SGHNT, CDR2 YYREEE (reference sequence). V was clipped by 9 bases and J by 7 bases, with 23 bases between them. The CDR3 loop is CAIALGGMGGNEQFF. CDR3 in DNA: TGTGCCATTGCCCTTGGCGGGATGGGCGGAAATGAGCAGTTCTTC.

The CDR3 nucleotides read TGTGCCAGCAGCGTTGACAGCCTCTCCTACGAGCAGTACTTC. Its translation: CASSVDSLSYEQYF. The rearrangement joins TRBV5-4 to TRBJ2-7, with D perhaps matching TRBD1 (5 bases). The V gene's germline CDR1 is SGHNT and CDR2 YYREEE (reference sequence). The CDR3 loop spans 14 amino acids. The V end lost 4 bases, the J end lost 0 bases, and 11 bases lay between the germline ends.

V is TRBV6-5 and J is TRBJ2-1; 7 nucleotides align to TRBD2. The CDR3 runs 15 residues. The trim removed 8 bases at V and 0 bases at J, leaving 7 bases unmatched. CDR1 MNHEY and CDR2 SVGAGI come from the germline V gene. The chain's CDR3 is CASDRDYDSYNEQFF. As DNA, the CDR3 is TGTGCCAGCGACCGGGACTACGACTCCTACAATGAGCAGTTCTTC.

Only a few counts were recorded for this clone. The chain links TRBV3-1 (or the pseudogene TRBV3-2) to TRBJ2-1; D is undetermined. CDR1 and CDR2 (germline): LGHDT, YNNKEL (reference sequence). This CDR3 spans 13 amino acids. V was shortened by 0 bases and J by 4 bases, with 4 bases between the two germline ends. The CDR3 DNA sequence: TGTGCCAGCAGCCAAGACTTGTACAATGAGCAGTTCTTC. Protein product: CASSQDLYNEQFF.

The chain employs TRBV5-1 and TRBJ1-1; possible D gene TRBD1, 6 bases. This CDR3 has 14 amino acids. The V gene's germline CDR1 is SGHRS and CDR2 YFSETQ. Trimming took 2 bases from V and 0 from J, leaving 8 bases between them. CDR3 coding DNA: TGCGCCAGCAGCTTACAGGGAATGAACACTGAAGCTTTCTTT. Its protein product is CASSLQGMNTEAFF.

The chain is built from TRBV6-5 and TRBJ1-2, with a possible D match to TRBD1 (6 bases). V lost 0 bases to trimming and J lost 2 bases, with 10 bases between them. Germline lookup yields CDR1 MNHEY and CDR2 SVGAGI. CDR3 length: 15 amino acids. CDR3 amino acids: CASSYSGDTNYGYTF. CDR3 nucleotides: TGTGCCAGCAGTTACTCGGGGGACACAAACTATGGCTACACCTTC.

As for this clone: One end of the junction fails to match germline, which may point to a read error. CDR3 residues: CASSLSRTDF. In nucleotides, the CDR3 is TGTGCCAGCAGTTTATCTCGGACAGACTTC. The chain carries TRBV28 and TRBJ1-2, with a weak D call TRBD1 (6 bases). The CDR3 sequence is 10 residues long. Germline CDR1 reads MDHEN; CDR2 reads SYDVKM.

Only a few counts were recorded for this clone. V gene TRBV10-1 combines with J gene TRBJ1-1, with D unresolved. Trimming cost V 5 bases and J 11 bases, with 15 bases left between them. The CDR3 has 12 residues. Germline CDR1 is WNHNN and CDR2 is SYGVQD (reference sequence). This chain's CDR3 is CASSPTFDSAFF. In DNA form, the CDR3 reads TGCGCCAGCAGTCCTACCTTTGACTCGGCTTTCTTT.